This T cell receptor (beta chain) was recorded in a study of cytomegalovirus exposure and HLA in healthy donors. Primers for the PCR totalled 60 Vbeta and 13 Jbeta. Original handling: In a later analysis, of roughly 73 million unique beta chains, around 11 million appeared in at least two donors. The assay was immunoSEQ multiplex PCR, and TCRdb's table has in-frame clones only and misses some. The D gene and trimming were derived from the DNA, and the V and J assignments and clone size from that table. Of roughly 100,000 clones listed, about 80% are singletons. In germline, CDR1 is SGHRS, CDR2 YFSETQ. This CDR3 region has 15 residues. The V gene lost 0 bases and the J gene lost 3 bases, with 9 bases spanning the gap. This clone is a singleton in its sample. Its target is unknown. The study's findings and limits: In a later analysis, an Asian-associated ancestry cluster reportedly showed fewer N-insertions than the approximately 700-donor mean.

The sequence derives from a man aged 25 to 40 in good health and CMV-seronegative. The material sequenced was PBMCs. The chain combines TRBV5-1 with TRBJ1-4; D not resolved. The CDR3 here is CASSLGGAANEKLFF. In DNA, the CDR3 is TGCGCCAGCAGCTTGGGTGGTGCAGCTAATGAAAAACTGTTTTTT.